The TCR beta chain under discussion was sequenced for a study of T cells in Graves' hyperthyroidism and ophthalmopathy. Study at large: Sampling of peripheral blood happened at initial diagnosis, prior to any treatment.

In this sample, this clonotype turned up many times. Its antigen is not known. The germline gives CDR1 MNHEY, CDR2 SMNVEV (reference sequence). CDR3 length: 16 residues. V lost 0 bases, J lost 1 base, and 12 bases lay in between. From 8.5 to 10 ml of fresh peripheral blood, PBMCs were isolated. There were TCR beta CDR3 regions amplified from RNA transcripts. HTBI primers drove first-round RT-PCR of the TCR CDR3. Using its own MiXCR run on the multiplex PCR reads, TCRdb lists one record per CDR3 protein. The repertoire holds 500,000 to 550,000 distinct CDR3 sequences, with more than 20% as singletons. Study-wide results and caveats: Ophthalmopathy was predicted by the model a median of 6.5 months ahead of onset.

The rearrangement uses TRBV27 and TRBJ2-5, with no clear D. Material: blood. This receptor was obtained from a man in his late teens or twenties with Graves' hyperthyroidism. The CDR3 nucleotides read TGTGCCAGCAGTTTATCGCCGGCGGCTAGCCAAGAGACCCAGTACTTC. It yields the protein CASSLSPAASQETQYF.